This entry is about one T cell receptor (beta chain). Adults between roughly 18 and 90 years of age took part from some 25 US areas. Cohort allocation depended upon clinical history that participants reported. The data were taken from a study of blood T cell repertoires in COVID-19. Background on the study: Sources were T cells, B-cell-depleted T cells, or PBMCs; the material itself was cDNA or gDNA.

The CDR3 spans 15 residues. The trim removed 4 bases at V and 6 bases at J, leaving 7 bases unmatched. Germline V gives CDR1 WSHSY, CDR2 SAAADI. The authors' processing: The authors estimated nucleated cell counts from reference gene primer amplification. Sequencing was performed with immunoSEQ multiplex PCR; in TCRdb, only in-frame clones are kept and a portion is missing. V and J calls plus clone size are reproduced from that table; the DNA served to infer D and trimming. The repertoire holds about 270,000 clones, with approximately 88% as singletons. The chain uses TRBV10-2 and TRBJ1-5; 9 nucleotides match TRBD1. The receptor comes from a middle-aged woman with acute COVID-19. Input material: PBMCs or T cells enriched from blood (not recorded which). The CDR3 sequence: CASSAGQGMGQPQHF. CDR3 nucleotides: TGCGCCAGCAGTGCCGGACAGGGGATGGGTCAGCCCCAGCATTTT.